Given below is one T cell receptor beta chain in context. Its antigen is currently not known. The sample holds no much larger clone one base away, and base qualities are not on file. This entry is derived from a study of graft-versus-host responses after intestinal transplantation (dated by TCRdb to the early 2020s). About the investigation overall: Recipients received multivisceral, liver-intestinal, or isolated intestinal transplants. Every recipient was given anti-thymocyte globulin induction, followed by 2 to 4 years of maintenance tacrolimus and steroids. After intestinal transplantation, graft-versus-host and host-versus-graft alloreactive T cell clones were followed in the graft, circulation and bone marrow using bulk TCR-beta CDR3 sequencing. Alloreactive clones were identified by sequencing pre-transplant mixed lymphocyte reaction products and comparing these products with unstimulated pre-transplant donor and recipient T cells. The cohort enrolled about two dozen intestinal transplant recipients, one of whom was a retransplant, and a few patients without pretransplant specimens were excluded. A peak of at least 4% donor T cells among recipient peripheral blood mononuclear cells was the definition used for donor T cell macrochimerism. Rather than being sequenced by the commercial service, samples from a few later patients were sequenced in-house on an Illumina MiSeq and processed with MiXCR. Overall study results and their limits: High GvH to HvG T cell clonal ratios were observed in the allografts of patients with donor T cell macrochimerism. GvH clones were found in recipient bone marrow, and some of the GvH clones appeared earlier in ileal mucosa or blood, which is consistent with an intestinal mucosal origin. Early after transplant, declines in HvG clones were associated with peak levels of circulating GvH clones. Conclusions were limited by the relatively low number and heterogeneity of intestinal transplant patients.

V gives up 2 bases and J gives up 4 bases, and the segment between their germline ends measures 12 bases. CDR3 length: 14 amino acids, cysteine to phenylalanine. The entry retains the CDR3 DNA only, 42 bases that are in frame from base 1. Reading the germline V gene (reference sequence) gives CDR1 MNHEY and CDR2 SMNVEV. The library was made by the immunoSEQ multiplex PCR assay. In most patients, genomic DNA was isolated using the Qiagen DNeasy Blood and Tissue Kit and sent frozen to Adaptive Biotechnologies for TCR sequencing. Adaptive Biotechnologies carried out high-throughput TCR-beta CDR3 sequencing of genomic DNA for most patients. The authors processed their data as follows. TCR sequencing data for 15 to 20 patients were retrieved from Adaptive's ImmunoSEQ software; a few other patients were processed with MiXCR and VDJtools. CD4 versus CD8 sorting errors were corrected by removing sequences found in both subsets at a frequency ratio below 5:1. CDR3 nucleotide sequences shared between donor and recipient were removed because their origin could not be assigned. To count as alloreactive, a clone needed at least 2-fold expansion over unstimulated cells and a minimum CFSE-low frequency of 0.002% (template counts) or 0.001% (read counts). Mappable clones were those detected in sequenced pre-transplant spleen, lymph node, or MLR CFSE-low populations of the donor or recipient. Cumulative frequency of alloreactive clones was calculated as a percentage of all sequences weighted by copy number. What TCRdb holds here is the immuneACCESS table cut down to in-frame rearrangements. Part of the clones is not present; checked against another copy, under half of the missing clones reflect an unresolved V gene, and the others are unexplained. The DNA gave D and trimming, while V, J and clone size come from that table. The sample table records roughly 80,000 clones; roughly 84% of these occur just once. The leading ten clones occupy around 7.8% of the sample.

Reading the label with the study, this specimen's time point is: cells obtained before transplantation from donor or recipient. CD3+CD4+ and CD3+CD8+ populations were FACS-sorted from unstimulated pre-transplant donor and recipient cells taken from spleen or lymph nodes. The clonotype originates from a human donor who was the organ donor for an intestinal transplant. The starting material was unstimulated CD8+ T cells sorted from spleen or lymph node cells, obtained before transplant. The sequence is built from TRBV27 and TRBJ2-7; TRBD1 could be the D gene, as 6 bases match. This receptor has the CDR3 CASSLSGGGYEQYF. The sequenced DNA: TGTGCCAGCAGTTTAAGTGGGGGCGGTTACGAGCAGTACTTC.